A single sample is the source of the 16 T cell receptor beta chains below, sequenced in a study of blood T cell repertoires in COVID-19. Sequencing was performed with immunoSEQ multiplex PCR; in TCRdb, only in-frame clones are kept and a portion is missing. Of about 200,000 clones listed, just over 85% were seen once; the top ten hold almost 4.5%. The sequencing sample was made of peripheral blood. These receptors were obtained from a man aged 50 to 59 with acute or convalescent COVID-19.

DNA of the CDR3: TGTGCCAGCAGCCAATCCAGGGCGATTCAACAGGGTCGTGGGGGCTACACCTTC. It encodes CASSQSRAIQQGRGGYTF. V and J are TRBV16 and TRBJ1-2, with D maybe TRBD1 (6 bases). Looked up from germline, CDR1 is KGHSY and CDR2 is FQNENV. Trimming cost V 0 bases and J 8 bases, with 25 bases left between them. CDR3 length equals 18 residues.

V gene TRBV19 combines with J gene TRBJ1-4; weak D call: TRBD1 (6 bases). Per germline, CDR1 LNHDA and CDR2 SQIVND (reference sequence). V lost 7 bases and J lost 5, with 14 bases in between. The CDR3 runs 14 residues. CDR3 sequence (DNA): TGTGCCAGTAATTCCGGAACAGGGAATGAAAAACTGTTTTTT. Translated: CASNSGTGNEKLFF.

This rearrangement joins TRBV4-1 to TRBJ2-5; perhaps TRBD2 as D (5 bases). Germline V gene lookup returns CDR1 MGHRA and CDR2 YSYEKL. The CDR3 is made up of 15 amino acids. V was cut by 2 bases and J by 5 bases, with 15 bases left in between. The CDR3: CASSQPGGVLETQYF. The CDR3 DNA sequence: TGCGCCAGCAGCCAACCCGGAGGAGTCTTGGAGACCCAGTACTTC.

The CDR3 loop reads CASSGRRDPGAEAFF. The CDR3 DNA sequence: TGTGCCAGCAGTGGGAGGCGGGACCCGGGGGCTGAAGCTTTCTTT. The chain recombines TRBV2 with TRBJ1-1; tentatively, D is TRBD1 (5 bases). This CDR3 has 15 amino acids. Germline V CDR1 and CDR2: SNHLY, FYNNEI. Trimming removed 4 bases from V and 6 bases from J, with 18 bases in between. The whole variable domain, remainder taken from reference TRBV2 and TRBJ1-1, is EPEVTQTPSHQVTQMGQEVILRCVPISNHLYFYWYRQILGQKVEFLVSFYNNEISEKSEIFDDQFSVERPDGSNFTLKIRSTKLEDSAMYFCASSGRRDPGAEAFFGQGTRLTVV.

V and J are TRBV5-8 and TRBJ2-1; a possible D gene is TRBD1 (6 bases). V was cut by 7 bases and J by 7 bases, with 18 bases left in between. Germline lookup yields CDR1 SGHTS and CDR2 YDEGEE. The CDR3 has 14 residues. This chain's CDR3 is CASLVGAEGNEQFF. The CDR3 bases are TGTGCCAGCCTTGTGGGGGCCGAGGGGAATGAGCAGTTCTTC.

This chain links TRBV11-1 with TRBJ1-6; 7 bases match TRBD1. The germline CDR1 and CDR2 sequences are SGHAT and FQDESV (reference sequence). The CDR3 has 15 amino acids. V dropped 8 bases and J dropped 7; count of bases not matched to a gene: 11. CDR3: CASSSPGTENSPLHF. DNA for the CDR3: TGTGCCAGCTCCTCCCCCGGGACAGAGAATTCACCCCTCCACTTT.

The chain links TRBV7-3 to TRBJ2-1, with 10 bases fitting TRBD2. V lost 2 bases, J lost 9 bases, and 7 bases stayed unmatched. Germline-derived CDR1 and CDR2 are SGHTA and FQGTGA. The CDR3 has 15 residues. CDR3 loop: CASSLYSGGAGEQFF. CDR3 sequence (DNA): TGTGCCAGCAGCTTATACAGCGGGGGGGCCGGTGAGCAGTTCTTC.

This chain links TRBV5-1 with TRBJ2-3, with 7 bases identical to TRBD2. This CDR3 is built from 16 residues. The ends lost 5 bases at V and 1 base at J; junction bases unmatched: 10. Germline-derived CDR1 and CDR2 are SGHRS and YFSETQ. The CDR3 region has the DNA TGCGCCAGCAGACCCCCCGGCCTAGCGGGCACAGATACGCAGTATTTT. As protein: CASRPPGLAGTDTQYF.

J is TRBJ1-5 and V is TRBV4-1; 7 bases are a match to TRBD1. The CDR3 is made up of 17 amino acids. Germline-derived CDR1 and CDR2 are MGHRA and YSYEKL. J was trimmed by 4 bases and V by 1 base; bases with no gene match: 10. In nucleotides, the CDR3 is TGCGCCAGCAGCCAAGCAAGACTCGGACAGGCAAATCAGCCCCAGCATTTT. It codes for CASSQARLGQANQPQHF.

This CDR3 reads CASSWRGGFGNYGYTF. CDR3 nucleotides: TGTGCCAGCAGCTGGCGGGGGGGCTTTGGAAACTATGGCTACACCTTC. The chain is built from TRBV5-4 and TRBJ1-2; D is possibly TRBD1 (6 bases). Germline loops: CDR1 SGHNT, CDR2 YYREEE (reference sequence). Trimming removed 3 bases from V and 2 bases from J, with 17 bases in between. CDR3 size: 16 residues.

Only a few counts were recorded for this clone. The chain uses TRBV5-8 and TRBJ2-3; D is uncertain. V gave up 4 bases and J gave up 6 bases, with 6 bases separating them. This CDR3 is built from 11 residues. Germline V gene sequence: CDR1 SGHTS, CDR2 YDEGEE. This CDR3 is CASSPRDTQYF. In nucleotides, the CDR3 is TGTGCCAGCAGCCCGCGGGATACGCAGTATTTT.

The V call is TRBV6-1, the J call TRBJ2-7; 8 nucleotides align to TRBD2. CDR1 is MNHNS and CDR2 is SASEGT in the germline V gene. The CDR3 sequence is 15 residues long. The trim removed 0 bases at V and 1 base at J, leaving 2 bases unmatched. The CDR3 DNA reads as TGTGCCAGCAGTGAAGCGCGGGGGGCGTCCTACGAGCAGTACTTC. Its protein is CASSEARGASYEQYF.

CDR3 bases: TGCAGTGCTAGTATCAGGGGAAGAGGGAACACTGAAGCTTTCTTT. It translates to CSASIRGRGNTEAFF. V and J are TRBV20-1 and TRBJ1-1; D might be TRBD1 (6 bases). This CDR3 has 15 residues. Trimming stripped 3 bases from V and 1 base from J, with 15 bases between. CDR1 and CDR2 from the germline V gene are DFQATT and SNEGSKA (reference sequence).

V gene TRBV11-2 combines with J gene TRBJ2-1; possibly TRBD2 for D (6 bases). CDR1 and CDR2 (germline): SGHAT, FQNNGV. The CDR3 has 14 amino acids. V lost 5 bases, J lost 7 bases, and 15 bases lay in between. CDR3 amino acids: CASSQGLSANEQFF. CDR3 nucleotides: TGTGCCAGCAGCCAGGGACTCTCGGCTAATGAGCAGTTCTTC.

This sequence joins TRBV7-8 and TRBJ2-3; TRBD2 is a possible D gene (6 bases). V lost 5 bases to trimming and J lost 1 base, with 13 bases between them. Germline V CDR1 and CDR2: SGHVS, FQNEAQ. The CDR3 loop spans 15 amino acids. CDR3 in amino acids: CASSPWTIGTDTQYF. CDR3 nucleotide sequence: TGTGCCAGCAGCCCCTGGACTATTGGCACAGATACGCAGTATTTT.

This chain links TRBV25-1 with TRBJ2-7; 10 bases match TRBD1. Germline trimming cut 4 bases from V and 2 bases from J; bases unmatched to any gene: 14. CDR3 length equals 18 residues. Germline assignment: CDR1 MGHDK and CDR2 SYGVNS. Here the CDR3 DNA reads TGTGCCAGCAGTGTCGCCCCCACCGGGACAGGGGACCCCTACGAGCAGTACTTC. This codes for CASSVAPTGTGDPYEQYF.